A selection of T cell receptor beta chains follows, all from one sample in a study of T-cell reconstitution after alpha-beta-depleted transplantation in children. Via MiXCR, TCRdb re-called the PCR reads, giving one row per CDR3 protein. This table has about 460,000 distinct CDR3 sequences, 9.5% to 12% appearing once. Sequences were derived from PBMCs, mostly from graft donor cells, sampled 180 days after TCRalphabeta/CD19-depleted stem cell transplant. The source of these receptors is a female patient aged 2 to 10 who had a stem cell transplant for aplastic anemia, so the T cells may come from the graft donor. The CDR3 runs from the conserved cysteine through the conserved F or W. The D gene is left open where the match is weak. The listing skips clone size in some rows; elsewhere it reads once, few, many or a size class.

TRBJ2-2 - - TRBV11-2 CASSPGPGTGELFF TGTGCCAGCAGCCCAGGGCCCGGTACCGGGGAGCTGTTTTTT
TRBJ2-1 - - TRBV19 CASSMVVILSSYNEQFF TGTGCCAGTAGTATGGTTGTAATCCTAAGCTCCTACAATGAGCAGTTCTTC
TRBJ1-2 - - TRBV4-1 CASSQEPGAYGYTF TGCGCCAGCAGCCAAGAACCAGGGGCCTATGGCTACACCTTC
TRBJ1-3 - few TRBV7-2 CASSVTFGSGNTIYF TGTGCCAGCAGCGTTACCTTTGGCTCTGGAAACACCATATATTTT
TRBJ1-3 TRBD1 many TRBV29-1 CSTLAQQGAGNTIYF TGCAGCACTCTCGCACAACAGGGGGCCGGAAACACCATATATTTT
TRBJ1-5 - - TRBV11-2 CASSLRPGENQPQHF TGTGCCAGCAGCTTACGTCCAGGGGAAAATCAGCCCCAGCATTTT
TRBJ2-5 - - TRBV7-2 CASSFKQETQYF TGTGCCAGCAGCTTTAAGCAAGAGACCCAGTACTTC
TRBJ2-7 - many TRBV6-1 CASSQPLQRSYEQYF TGTGCCAGCAGCCAACCATTACAGAGATCCTACGAGCAGTACTTC
TRBJ2-1 TRBD1 - TRBV4-1 CASSRQGGPYNEQFF TGCGCCAGCAGCCGACAGGGGGGCCCCTACAATGAGCAGTTCTTC
TRBJ1-5 TRBD1 few TRBV28 CASSPGTAKEPQHF TGTGCCAGCAGTCCCGGGACAGCTAAGGAACCCCAGCATTTT
TRBJ2-1 TRBD2 - TRBV20-1 CSASGLARYNEQFF TGCAGTGCTAGTGGACTAGCGAGGTACAATGAGCAGTTCTTC
TRBJ2-5 - - TRBV29-1 CSVEGGTWYQETQYF TGCAGCGTTGAAGGGGGGACATGGTACCAAGAGACCCAGTACTTC
TRBJ1-5 - few TRBV7-2 CASSLQGGNNQPQHF TGTGCCAGCAGCTTACAGGGCGGGAATAATCAGCCCCAGCATTTT
TRBJ2-7 TRBD2 - TRBV11-2 CASSLRVRGRTQGPPVEQYF TGTGCCAGCAGCCTTCGTGTTCGCGGGAGGACCCAAGGTCCCCCTGTGGAGCAGTACTTC
TRBJ2-1 TRBD1 few TRBV6-2/TRBV6-3 CASRPPGQGYNEQFF TGTGCCAGCAGACCACCGGGACAGGGGTACAATGAGCAGTTCTTC
TRBJ1-1 - few TRBV24-1 CATLTPSTGDPGKHTNTEAFF TGTGCCACCCTAACACCTTCGACAGGAGACCCTGGGAAGCACACGAACACTGAAGCTTTCTTT
TRBJ2-7 - many TRBV11-2 CASSPSGLAYEQYF TGTGCCAGCAGCCCGAGCGGGTTAGCCTACGAGCAGTACTTC
TRBJ2-5 TRBD1 - TRBV29-1 CSVDARDRGRKTQYF TGCAGCGTTGATGCAAGGGACAGGGGTCGAAAGACCCAGTACTTC
TRBJ1-2 - - TRBV28 CASSLWVGTRANYGYTF TGTGCCAGCAGTTTATGGGTCGGGACAAGGGCTAACTATGGCTACACCTTC
TRBJ1-5 - - TRBV19 CASSSQGGQPQHF TGTGCCAGTAGTTCCCAGGGCGGGCAGCCCCAGCATTTT